The subject of this entry is one T cell receptor beta chain. The sample originates from a study of blood T cell repertoires in COVID-19. Study context: PBMCs, B-cell-depleted T cells, or T cells provided the cDNA or gDNA that made up the material.

In the study's own analysis: The authors estimated nucleated cell counts from reference gene primer amplification. Sequencing was performed with immunoSEQ multiplex PCR; in TCRdb, only in-frame clones are kept and a portion is missing. The V and J calls and clone size are taken from that table; D and trimming were inferred from the DNA. The sample lists 150,000 to 200,000 clones; around 82% were seen once. The study drew participants aged roughly 18 to 95 years from 24 US areas. Participants' own reports of clinical history determined their cohort assignment. Sequencing was carried out using PBMCs or T cells enriched from blood (not recorded which). The receptor's source is a woman aged 55-70 years with acute COVID-19.

The CDR3 DNA reads TGTGCCAGTAGTATAAGTGGACAGGGAGCAAACTATGGCTACACCTTC. Its protein product is CASSISGQGANYGYTF. This chain uses TRBV19 with TRBJ1-2; 8 bases map to TRBD1. J gave up 2 bases and V 2 bases, and 7 bases lay outside the gene matches. Germline V gene data show CDR1 as LNHDA and CDR2 as SQIVND (reference sequence). The CDR3 extends over 16 amino acids.